This TCR beta chain was captured in a study of technical replicates of blood from several donors. Profiling relied on immunoSEQ multiplex PCR, and the TCRdb table lists in-frame clones only, not all of them. Of 50,000 or so clones in the sample, approximately 90% were seen once. The germline V gene has CDR1 SGHDT and CDR2 YYEEEE. The ends were cut back, 4 bases at V and 4 bases at J, with 18 bases in the middle. The CDR3 covers 16 residues. This sequence originates from a human donor in good health. Some clones in this sample may be carry-over from other donors' samples. J is TRBJ1-3 and V is TRBV5-6, with D maybe TRBD1 (5 bases). Sequencing was performed on PBMCs. CDR3 sequence reads: CASSPLEGTPGNTIYF. DNA for the CDR3: TGTGCCAGCAGCCCCTTGGAGGGGACGCCCGGAAACACCATATATTTT.